This passage covers 32 T cell receptor beta chains from one sample sequenced in a study of OX40 agonist ivuxolimab in advanced cancers. TCRdb keeps only in-frame clones here, not all; method: immunoSEQ multiplex PCR. The sample has 100,000 to 150,000 clones, less than 95% seen once. Sequences were derived from CD4+ or CD8+ T cells sorted from blood, sampled in a trial of the OX40 agonist ivuxolimab. The receptors come from an adult with an advanced solid tumor such as melanoma, head and neck, liver or kidney cancer.

J is TRBJ2-1 and V is TRBV9, with D perhaps matching TRBD1 (5 bases). Germline-derived CDR1 and CDR2 are SGDLS and YYNGEE. The CDR3 length is 15 residues. V was cut by 4 bases and J by 0 bases, with 11 bases left in between. The CDR3 bases are TGTGCCAGCAGCTCAGGGAAAAGCTCCTACAATGAGCAGTTCTTC. Translated: CASSSGKSSYNEQFF.

V and J are TRBV27 and TRBJ1-1; D unclear. Looked up from germline, CDR1 is MNHEY and CDR2 is SMNVEV (reference sequence). This CDR3 is built from 11 residues. Trimming left V 6 bases short and J 1 base short, with 3 bases between. The CDR3: CASSRNTEAFF. DNA for the CDR3: TGTGCCAGCAGCAGGAACACTGAAGCTTTCTTT.

This rearrangement joins TRBV5-1 to TRBJ1-4, with D hard to call. CDR3 length equals 14 residues. Germline V lookup: CDR1 SGHRS, CDR2 YFSETQ. V shed 2 bases and J shed 5 bases, with 10 bases lying between them. The CDR3 here is CASSFGRENEKLFF. The CDR3 DNA reads as TGCGCCAGCAGCTTCGGAAGAGAGAATGAAAAACTGTTTTTT.

The V gene is TRBV30, the J gene TRBJ1-5, with a possible D match to TRBD1 (5 bases). The V end was cut by 1 base, the J end by 3 bases, with 10 bases between. Germline lookup yields CDR1 GTSNPN and CDR2 SVGIG (reference sequence). The CDR3 contains 14 residues. CDR3 region: CAWSGGLFNQPQHF. DNA of the CDR3: TGTGCCTGGAGTGGGGGACTCTTCAATCAGCCCCAGCATTTT.

The chain uses TRBV28 and TRBJ2-3; no clear D gene. V gave up 2 bases and J gave up 4 bases, with 4 bases separating them. The CDR3 length is 12 residues. Germline loops: CDR1 MDHEN, CDR2 SYDVKM. The CDR3 region is CASSLTADTQYF. The CDR3 nucleotides read TGTGCCAGCAGTTTAACGGCAGATACGCAGTATTTT.

This sequence joins TRBV11-2 and TRBJ2-7; tentative D call: TRBD1 (5 bases). This CDR3 spans 16 amino acids. Germline lookup yields CDR1 SGHAT and CDR2 FQNNGV. The ends were cut back, 5 bases at V and 4 bases at J, with 21 bases in the middle. The CDR3 sequence is CASSPLRGMRLYEQYF. As DNA, the CDR3 is TGTGCCAGCAGCCCTCTTAGGGGAATGCGTCTGTACGAGCAGTACTTC.

V usage is TRBV9 and J usage is TRBJ2-7; 10 nucleotides align to TRBD2. Germline CDR1 is SGDLS and CDR2 is YYNGEE. The V and J ends lost 0 bases and 3 bases, in that order; junction bases with no gene match: 3. CDR3 size: 15 residues. The CDR3 sequence: CASSVAASGSYEQYF. As DNA, the CDR3 is TGTGCCAGCAGCGTAGCAGCTAGCGGGAGCTACGAGCAGTACTTC.

This chain joins TRBV27 and TRBJ2-5; D gene uncertain. The J call is in doubt because the DNA end fits TRBJ2-7 better. CDR1 and CDR2 from the germline V gene are MNHEY and SMNVEV (reference sequence). The CDR3 runs to 14 residues. In nucleotides, the CDR3 is TGTGCCAGCAGTTTTTCCGGATTTGGAAACGAGCAGTACTTC. Residues: CASSFSGFGNEQYF.

This clone appeared a single time. This chain connects TRBV5-1 to TRBJ1-3; TRBD1 matches 7 bases. Germline assignment: CDR1 SGHRS and CDR2 YFSETQ. The CDR3 runs to 15 residues. J was trimmed by 2 bases and V by 3 bases; bases with no gene match: 5. CDR3 DNA sequence: TGCGCCAGCAGCTCGACGACAGGGACTGGAAACACCATATATTTT. It specifies CASSSTTGTGNTIYF.

J is TRBJ1-5 and V is TRBV28, with a possible D match to TRBD1 (5 bases). This CDR3 spans 14 amino acids. In germline, CDR1 is MDHEN, CDR2 SYDVKM. The V and J ends lost 2 bases and 4 bases respectively, with 9 bases between them. CDR3 nucleotides: TGTGCCAGCAGTTTACGACAGAAAAATCAGCCCCAGCATTTT. Its translation: CASSLRQKNQPQHF.

The chain is built from TRBV7-2 and TRBJ2-1; D is unresolved. Germline V lookup: CDR1 SGHTA, CDR2 FQGNSA. The CDR3 contains 16 residues. Deletions cut 0 bases from V and 7 bases from J, with 16 bases between. The CDR3 sequence is CASSLAGSRKGNEQFF. The CDR3 DNA follows: TGTGCCAGCAGCTTAGCGGGCTCTAGAAAGGGAAATGAGCAGTTCTTC.

This rearrangement joins TRBV5-4 to TRBJ1-6, with TRBD1 as a possible D gene (5 bases). V lost 0 bases and J 4 bases, leaving 17 bases between the germline ends. Germline lookup yields CDR1 SGHNT and CDR2 YYREEE (reference sequence). The CDR3 is made up of 18 amino acids. CDR3 coding DNA: TGTGCCAGCAGCTTGGGGAGGGGCGCCTCTGATTATAATTCACCCCTCCACTTT. Residues: CASSLGRGASDYNSPLHF. Full variable domain (missing parts from reference TRBV5-4 and TRBJ1-6): ETGVTQSPTHLIKTRGQQVTLRCSSQSGHNTVSWYQQALGQGPQFIFQYYREEENGRGNFPPRFSGLQFPNYSSELNVNALELDDSALYLCASSLGRGASDYNSPLHFGNGTRLTVT.

The J gene is TRBJ1-1, the V gene TRBV7-9; D may be TRBD1 (5 bases). Per germline, CDR1 SEHNR and CDR2 FQNEAQ (reference sequence). The CDR3 sequence is 12 residues long. V lost 1 base to trimming and J lost 6 bases, with 6 bases between them. The CDR3 region has the DNA TGTGCCAGCAGCTTAGGGGGACCTGAAGCTTTCTTT. Protein product: CASSLGGPEAFF.

The genes are TRBV28 and TRBJ1-4, with D possibly TRBD1 on 6 matching bases. V was clipped by 6 bases and J by 3 bases, with 11 bases between them. This CDR3 has 14 residues. Per the germline V gene, CDR1 is MDHEN and CDR2 is SYDVKM. DNA for the CDR3: TGTGCCAGCAGGCTCGGGACACCTAATGAAAAACTGTTTTTT. Translated: CASRLGTPNEKLFF. Looking up the rest from reference TRBV28 and TRBJ1-4 gives the full variable domain: DVKVTQSSRYLVKRTGEKVFLECVQDMDHENMFWYRQDPGLGLRLIYFSYDVKMKEKGDIPEGYSVSREKKERFSLILESASTNQTSMYLCASRLGTPNEKLFFGSGTQLSVL.

The rearrangement joins TRBV6-5 to TRBJ2-5; the D gene is possibly TRBD2 (5 bases). Germline loops: CDR1 MNHEY, CDR2 SVGAGI. Trimming cost V 0 bases and J 3 bases, with 14 bases left between them. This CDR3 region has 16 residues. The CDR3 is CASSYSRVGTEETQYF. DNA of the CDR3: TGTGCCAGCAGTTACTCGAGGGTGGGTACAGAAGAGACCCAGTACTTC.

CDR3 coding DNA: TGTGCCAGCAGTTCAGGGGGAATTCAGCCCCAGCATTTT. Translated, it gives CASSSGGIQPQHF. This chain uses TRBV6-5 with TRBJ1-5; TRBD1 agrees at 7 bases. The germline gives CDR1 MNHEY, CDR2 SVGAGI. Unmatched junction bases numbered 3, after V lost 4 bases and J lost 6 bases. This CDR3 comprises 13 residues.

J is TRBJ2-7 and V is TRBV7-9; no definite D call. The V end was cut by 0 bases, the J end by 10 bases, with 10 bases between. Germline assignment: CDR1 SEHNR and CDR2 FQNEAQ (reference sequence). CDR3 size: 12 residues. CDR3 in DNA: TGTGCCAGCAGCTTAGCGCCTCTAGACCAGTACTTC. Its protein is CASSLAPLDQYF.

A single count supports this clone. The CDR3 sequence: CASSILGTGGHGYTF. In DNA, the CDR3 is TGTGCCAGTAGTATACTTGGGACAGGGGGCCATGGCTACACCTTC. The chain combines TRBV19 with TRBJ1-2; 12 bases are shared with TRBD1. Germline V gene data show CDR1 as LNHDA and CDR2 as SQIVND (reference sequence). Trimming at V came to 2 bases and at J to 6 bases, leaving 4 bases not matched to a gene. CDR3 size: 15 residues.

V gene TRBV6-6 combines with J gene TRBJ2-2; D uncertain. V was trimmed by 0 bases and J by 0 bases, leaving 2 bases between them. The CDR3 covers 14 residues. In germline, CDR1 is MNHNY, CDR2 SVGAGI (reference sequence). The CDR3 bases are TGTGCCAGCAGTTACTCCCCGAACACCGGGGAGCTGTTTTTT. Its translation is CASSYSPNTGELFF.

The V call is TRBV27, the J call TRBJ2-3; 8 bases fit TRBD2. The V gene end was trimmed by 0 bases and the J gene end by 4 bases; junction bases not matched to a gene: 3. In germline, CDR1 is MNHEY, CDR2 SMNVEV (reference sequence). The CDR3 length is 15 residues. CDR3 loop: CASSLSAGGADTQYF. The CDR3 coding sequence is TGTGCCAGCAGTTTATCGGCGGGGGGAGCAGATACGCAGTATTTT.

The gene calls are TRBV6-1 and TRBJ2-7, with D perhaps TRBD1 (5 bases). In germline, CDR1 is MNHNS, CDR2 SASEGT. V lost 7 bases and J 3 bases, leaving 16 bases between the germline ends. The CDR3 is made up of 14 amino acids. The CDR3 nucleotides are TGTGCCAGCATTAGACAGCCCCCTCTCTACGAGCAGTACTTC. This codes for CASIRQPPLYEQYF.

The chain joins TRBV6-6 to TRBJ1-1, with 9 bases aligning to TRBD1. This CDR3 spans 12 amino acids. J gave up 11 bases and V 7 bases, and 8 bases lay outside the gene matches. Germline V gene sequence: CDR1 MNHNY, CDR2 SVGAGI (reference sequence). The CDR3 nucleotides read TGTGCCAGCACCCCATTCGGACAGGGGGCTTTCTTT. It codes for CASTPFGQGAFF.

The chain joins TRBV6-5 to TRBJ1-2; 7 bases agree with TRBD1. Germline V gene lookup returns CDR1 MNHEY and CDR2 SVGAGI. The CDR3 spans 13 residues. V was clipped by 6 bases and J by 3 bases; unmatched bases: 4. CDR3 residues: CASSIGQDYGYTF. In nucleotides, the CDR3 is TGTGCCAGCAGCATTGGACAGGACTATGGCTACACCTTC.

In DNA, the CDR3 is TGTGCCAGCAGCTTAAAGGGGGAAGCTTTCTTT. It translates to CASSLKGEAFF. V and J are TRBV7-9 and TRBJ1-1; a possible D gene is TRBD1 (5 bases). CDR1 and CDR2 from the germline V gene are SEHNR and FQNEAQ (reference sequence). V was pared by 2 bases and J by 8 bases, with 6 bases between. This CDR3 has 11 amino acids.

The chain links TRBV7-8 to TRBJ2-7; 8 bases map to TRBD1. Per germline, CDR1 SGHVS and CDR2 FQNEAQ. There are 11 residues in the CDR3. The V gene end was trimmed by 7 bases and the J gene end by 6 bases; junction bases not matched to a gene: 2. Here the CDR3 reads CASKGQGEQYF. CDR3 in DNA: TGTGCCAGCAAAGGACAGGGCGAGCAGTACTTC. Filled out from reference TRBV7-8 and TRBJ2-7, the complete variable domain reads GAGVSQSPRYKVAKRGQDVALRCDPISGHVSLFWYQQALGQGPEFLTYFQNEAQLDKSGLPSDRFFAERPEGSVSTLKIQRTQQEDSAVYLCASKGQGEQYFGPGTRLTVT.

The rearrangement uses TRBV6-4 and TRBJ2-2, with 13 bases aligning to TRBD2. This CDR3 contains 16 residues. Unmatched junction bases numbered 7, after V lost 6 bases and J lost 6 bases. Germline loops: CDR1 MRHNA, CDR2 SNTAGT. The CDR3 region is CASSEGLAGESGELFF. CDR3 bases: TGTGCCAGCAGCGAAGGACTAGCGGGAGAATCCGGGGAGCTGTTTTTT.

The chain joins TRBV7-9 to TRBJ2-1; D is unresolved. CDR3 length: 14 residues. V lost 0 bases and J lost 5, with 8 bases in between. Germline CDR1 is SEHNR and CDR2 is FQNEAQ (reference sequence). CDR3 DNA: TGTGCCAGCAGCTTAGCGCTGATCAACAATGAGCAGTTCTTC. It translates to CASSLALINNEQFF.

V gene TRBV19 combines with J gene TRBJ1-3; D is unresolved. The V gene lost 4 bases and the J gene lost 4 bases, with 8 bases spanning the gap. CDR1 is LNHDA and CDR2 is SQIVND in the germline V gene (reference sequence). CDR3 length: 13 amino acids. The CDR3 reads CASSSLYGNTIYF. The CDR3, as DNA: TGTGCCAGTAGTAGTCTCTACGGAAACACCATATATTTT.

The chain uses TRBV27 and TRBJ2-5; D is ambiguous. The DNA end lines up better with TRBJ2-7; the J call may be wrong. CDR1 and CDR2 from the germline V gene are MNHEY and SMNVEV (reference sequence). The CDR3 loop spans 13 amino acids. CDR3 loop: CASSQTEYYEQYF. In DNA form, the CDR3 reads TGTGCCAGCAGTCAAACAGAGTACTACGAGCAGTACTTC.

This chain uses TRBV11-3 with TRBJ2-3; a possible D gene is TRBD2 (6 bases). From germline, CDR1 is SGHNT and CDR2 YENEEA. The CDR3 sequence is 13 residues long. Deletions cut 8 bases from V and 3 bases from J, with 12 bases between. For the CDR3, the DNA is TGTGCCAGCCGAGGAAGCGGGACAGATACGCAGTATTTT. It is translated as CASRGSGTDTQYF.

This sequence joins TRBV27 and TRBJ1-4; possibly TRBD1 for D (5 bases). Germline V CDR1 and CDR2: MNHEY, SMNVEV (reference sequence). Deletions cut 1 base from V and 8 bases from J, with 14 bases between. The CDR3 has 15 amino acids. CDR3 nucleotide sequence: TGTGCCAGCAGTTTATTGGGCAGGGTGGGCGAAAAACTGTTTTTT. It translates to CASSLLGRVGEKLFF.

The chain recombines TRBV11-3 with TRBJ2-7, with D maybe TRBD2 (5 bases). Germline V gene lookup returns CDR1 SGHNT and CDR2 YENEEA. The CDR3 length is 12 residues. The V end was cut by 9 bases, the J end by 1 base, with 10 bases between. The CDR3 loop is CARRTLSYEQYF. The CDR3 region has the DNA TGTGCCAGACGGACTTTATCCTACGAGCAGTACTTC.